Sequencing of this T cell receptor (beta chain) was carried out in a study of blood T cells in healthy people across ages. Each sample used at least 7 million PBMCs. Comment on this clonotype: Its cognate antigen is unknown.

This CDR3 contains 14 residues. The ends were cut back, 5 bases at V and 4 bases at J, with 14 bases in the middle. Primers used in a second PCR of about 7 to 12 cycles were a sample-barcoded 5' primer and a J-beta primer mix. TCRdb recomputed calls from the 5' RACE reads with MiXCR, one row per CDR3 protein. Counted here are 800,000 to 900,000 distinct CDR3 sequences, about 62% occurring once; the ten biggest clones make up approximately 30%. Points from the study as a whole: Among long-lived donors, naive CD4+ cells were more numerous and diversity higher than in aged donors. From one million sequenced T cells, diversity estimates were lower bounds. With naive T cell percentage, TCR beta diversity showed a strong correlation.

This TCR was sampled from a young man in good health. The sequencing input was blood. The genes are TRBV12-3 or TRBV12-4 and TRBJ1-1; TRBD1 is a possible D gene (6 bases). The DNA for the CDR3 is TGTGCCAGCAGTGAGGGACACCAGAGCACTGAAGCTTTCTTT. This encodes CASSEGHQSTEAFF.